This T cell receptor beta chain comes out of a study of cytomegalovirus exposure and HLA in healthy donors. Overall study results and limits: It was reported that the classifier diagnosed cytomegalovirus status with high specificity and sensitivity in both the original and validation cohorts.

Comments on this clone: Its antigen is unidentified.

The CDR3 length is 14 residues. In germline, CDR1 is LNHDA, CDR2 SQIVND (reference sequence). V was cut by 1 base and J by 4 bases, with 5 bases left in between. The PCR contained 60 Vbeta and 13 Jbeta primers. Sequencing was performed with immunoSEQ multiplex PCR; in TCRdb, only in-frame clones are kept and a portion is missing. Here the sample spans about 160,000 clones, around four fifths being singletons. Sequences were obtained from PBMCs. The source of this sequence is a young woman in good health and CMV-seronegative. The chain has TRBV19 and TRBJ1-6, with D maybe TRBD1 (5 bases). The CDR3: CASSIGQYNSPLHF. CDR3 DNA sequence: TGTGCCAGTAGTATAGGACAGTATAATTCACCCCTCCACTTT.